The next 18 T cell receptor beta chains were all read from a single sample in a study of beta chain features in type 1 diabetes. The investigators reverse transcribed all of the isolated RNA, so they sequenced expressed TCRB transcripts. Method: immunoSEQ multiplex PCR; TCRdb's copy keeps in-frame clones and lacks some. The table lists around 250,000 clones, around 26% of them singletons. The sample taken for sequencing was central memory CD4+ T cells from blood. The origin of the receptors is a man aged 25-45 years in good health.

This clone was observed a handful of times. The rearrangement uses TRBV7-2 and TRBJ1-1; maybe TRBD1 (6 bases). Germline V gene lookup returns CDR1 SGHTA and CDR2 FQGNSA. V was pared by 5 bases and J by 4 bases, with 17 bases between. This CDR3 comprises 15 residues. CDR3 amino acids: CASSVQGRGGTEAFF. CDR3 DNA: TGTGCCAGCAGCGTTCAGGGTCGAGGGGGCACTGAAGCTTTCTTT.

This chain connects TRBV5-6 to TRBJ2-5; no reliable D call. This CDR3 has 16 residues. Germline V CDR1 and CDR2: SGHDT, YYEEEE. The V and J ends lost 0 bases and 1 base respectively, with 13 bases between them. The DNA of the CDR3 is TGTGCCAGCAGCTTGGGGTGGGCCAGCATCCAAGAGACCCAGTACTTC. The encoded protein is CASSLGWASIQETQYF.

On this clone itself: The same CDR3 can be traced to other DNA sequences in this sample. V is TRBV11-2 and J is TRBJ2-7; 9 bases are a match to TRBD1. The CDR3 is made up of 14 amino acids. J gave up 4 bases and V 5 bases, and 6 bases lay outside the gene matches. CDR1 is SGHAT, CDR2 FQNNGV, per germline. This chain's CDR3 is CASSPRTGAYEQYF. CDR3 nucleotides: TGTGCCAGCAGCCCGCGGACAGGGGCGTACGAGCAGTACTTC.

Only one count was recorded for this clone. V and J are TRBV4-1 and TRBJ2-7, with TRBD1 matching 10 bases. The germline gives CDR1 MGHRA, CDR2 YSYEKL. The V gene end was trimmed by 4 bases and the J gene end by 6 bases; junction bases not matched to a gene: 3. The CDR3 sequence is 13 residues long. The CDR3, as DNA: TGCGCCAGCAGCCCAGACAGGGGGCGCGAGCAGTACTTC. Translated: CASSPDRGREQYF.

This clone appeared a few times. The rearrangement joins TRBV6-1 to TRBJ2-5, with D unresolved. V was pared by 6 bases and J by 2 bases, with 13 bases between. This CDR3 is built from 14 residues. Per the germline V gene, CDR1 is MNHNS and CDR2 is SASEGT. The CDR3 nucleotides read TGTGCCAGCAGCCAGGTGGCCCTACAAGAGACCCAGTACTTC. It codes for CASSQVALQETQYF.

The rearrangement joins TRBV7-2 to TRBJ1-5; a weak D match, TRBD1 (5 bases). Trimming shortened V by 1 base and J by 1 base, and 8 bases separated the two germline ends. The length of the CDR3 is 15 residues. CDR1 and CDR2 (germline): SGHTA, FQGNSA. The CDR3 reads CASSLVWGSNQPQHF. CDR3 coding DNA: TGTGCCAGCAGCTTAGTTTGGGGGAGCAATCAGCCCCAGCATTTT.

CDR3 nucleotides: TGTGCCAGCAGTTTCGGGGACAGCTCCTACGAGCAGTACTTC. Translation: CASSFGDSSYEQYF. The chain recombines TRBV27 with TRBJ2-7, with 7 bases identical to TRBD1. Germline V gene data show CDR1 as MNHEY and CDR2 as SMNVEV (reference sequence). J gave up 0 bases and V 3 bases, and 2 bases lay outside the gene matches. The CDR3 loop spans 14 amino acids.

In its sample, this clone was seen many times. Other nucleotide sequences in the sample specify the same CDR3. The V and J genes are TRBV27 and TRBJ1-6, with TRBD1 matching 7 bases. V dropped 7 bases and J dropped 3; count of bases not matched to a gene: 6. The germline CDR1 and CDR2 sequences are MNHEY and SMNVEV (reference sequence). The CDR3 totals 15 residues. The DNA of the CDR3 is TGTGCCAGCACCCTAGGGACAGTCTATAATTCACCCCTCCACTTT. It translates to CASTLGTVYNSPLHF.

V gene TRBV2 combines with J gene TRBJ2-7; the D gene is possibly TRBD2 (5 bases). In germline, CDR1 is SNHLY, CDR2 FYNNEI. This CDR3 comprises 11 residues. The V end lost 7 bases, the J end lost 4 bases, and 8 bases lay between the germline ends. CDR3 region: CASKEGYEQYF. The CDR3 DNA follows: TGTGCCAGCAAAGAGGGATACGAGCAGTACTTC.

This clone has more than one count but fewer than ten. The chain uses TRBV5-4 and TRBJ2-5, with D unresolved. The germline V gene has CDR1 SGHNT and CDR2 YYREEE (reference sequence). The V end was cut by 2 bases, the J end by 2 bases, with 7 bases between. This CDR3 comprises 13 residues. In nucleotides, the CDR3 is TGTGCCAGCAGCTTCGAGCGTCAAGAGACCCAGTACTTC. It translates to CASSFERQETQYF.

This chain links TRBV30 with TRBJ1-1; TRBD1 is a possible D gene (6 bases). CDR1 GTSNPN and CDR2 SVGIG come from the germline V gene (reference sequence). This CDR3 region has 13 residues. The V and J ends lost 4 bases and 5 bases respectively, with 14 bases between them. CDR3 in DNA: TGTGCCTGGAAAGGGCAGGGGAGGACTGAAGCTTTCTTT. The encoded protein is CAWKGQGRTEAFF.

This chain links TRBV29-1 with TRBJ2-5; D may be TRBD1 or TRBD2 (5 bases each). Trimming took off 3 bases at V and 4 bases at J, with 21 bases between the two ends. In germline, CDR1 is SQVTM, CDR2 ANQGSEA. The CDR3 covers 16 residues. In nucleotides, the CDR3 is TGCAGCGTTGATGGAGCGGACATGGGGGACCTAGAGACCCAGTACTTC. Translating it yields CSVDGADMGDLETQYF.

This clone came up a few times. Within the sample, other DNA sequences also encode this same CDR3. This chain uses TRBV9 with TRBJ1-1; D remains unclear. The germline CDR1 and CDR2 sequences are SGDLS and YYNGEE. Trimming took 0 bases from V and 2 from J, leaving 5 bases between them. The CDR3 consists of 13 residues. The CDR3 region has the DNA TGTGCCAGCAGCGTAGTTTTAAACACTGAAGCTTTCTTT. It yields the protein CASSVVLNTEAFF.

This clone was seen a few times. This chain joins TRBV29-1 and TRBJ1-2; D is unresolved. Trimming removed 0 bases from V and 6 bases from J, with 14 bases in between. There are 14 residues in the CDR3. Germline loops: CDR1 SQVTM, CDR2 ANQGSEA. The CDR3 here is CSVEDTVVYDGYTF. The CDR3 DNA follows: TGCAGCGTTGAAGACACAGTGGTTTACGATGGCTACACCTTC.

The sample holds a few counts of this clone. This sequence joins TRBV6-1 and TRBJ2-3, with TRBD2 matching 8 bases. V lost 9 bases and J lost 6; bases outside the gene matches: 11. Germline loops: CDR1 MNHNS, CDR2 SASEGT. The CDR3 is 14 amino acids. The CDR3 nucleotides read TGTGCCAGTTCTAGAGCGGGAGTATCGGATACGCAGTATTTT. The encoded protein is CASSRAGVSDTQYF.

This clone was recorded a few times. A much larger clone differs from this one at a single base, so this may be a read error. The chain uses TRBV6-6 and TRBJ1-5, with TRBD1 as a possible D gene (6 bases). The germline V gene encodes CDR1 MNHNY and CDR2 SVGAGI (reference sequence). The V gene lost 10 bases and the J gene lost 1 base, with 17 bases spanning the gap. The CDR3 sequence is 15 residues long. CDR3 coding DNA: TGTGCCATCAGCAAAACAGGGACGAGCAATCAGCCCCAGCATTTT. Protein sequence: CAISKTGTSNQPQHF.

This clone was seen at least ten times. The same CDR3 is also encoded by other DNA sequences in this sample. The CDR3 DNA sequence: TGTGCCAGCAATCGACAGGGCCCGAACACTGAAGCTTTCTTT. Protein product: CASNRQGPNTEAFF. V is TRBV27 and J is TRBJ1-1; 7 nucleotides align to TRBD1. V shed 7 bases, J shed 1 base, and the junction held 6 bases outside the gene matches. CDR1 and CDR2 from the germline V gene are MNHEY and SMNVEV (reference sequence). The CDR3 is 14 amino acids.

The gene calls are TRBV7-2 and TRBJ2-7; D assignment may be TRBD1 or TRBD2 (6 bases each). Germline V gene lookup returns CDR1 SGHTA and CDR2 FQGNSA. The CDR3 contains 14 residues. V shed 5 bases and J shed 3 bases, with 14 bases lying between them. The CDR3 here is CASSQGGFVYEQYF. In DNA form, the CDR3 reads TGTGCCAGCAGCCAAGGGGGGTTCGTCTACGAGCAGTACTTC.